This T cell receptor beta chain stems from a study of T cell changes during pregnancy in multiple sclerosis. Libraries were prepared by immunoSEQ multiplex PCR; TCRdb keeps only in-frame clonotypes and omits some of them. The sample contains 80,000 to 100,000 clones, roughly 91% of which appear only once. CDR1 PRHDT and CDR2 FYEKMQ come from the germline V gene (reference sequence). V lost 6 bases to trimming and J lost 1 base; unmatched junction nucleotides: 10. CDR3 size: 18 residues. This rearrangement joins TRBV13 to TRBJ2-2; 11 positions match TRBD2. The sequence came from a female donor in good health, enrolled as a control in a pregnancy study. Sample: peripheral blood, taken after pregnancy. CDR3 residues: CASRASGGPGWNTGELFF. Written as DNA, the CDR3 is TGTGCCAGCAGGGCTAGCGGGGGGCCCGGATGGAACACCGGGGAGCTGTTTTTT.